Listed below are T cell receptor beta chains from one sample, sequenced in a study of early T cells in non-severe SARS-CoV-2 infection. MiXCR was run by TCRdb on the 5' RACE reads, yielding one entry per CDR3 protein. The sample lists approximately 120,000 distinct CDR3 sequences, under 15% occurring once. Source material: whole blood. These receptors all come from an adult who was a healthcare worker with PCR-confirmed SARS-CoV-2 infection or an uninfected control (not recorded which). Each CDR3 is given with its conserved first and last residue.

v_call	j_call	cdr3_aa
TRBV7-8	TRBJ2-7	CASSLGQGPPNEQYF
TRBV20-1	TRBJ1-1	CSAHRGGNTEAFF
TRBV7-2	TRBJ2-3	CASSPTGGPADTQYF
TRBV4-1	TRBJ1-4	CASSQGSTSARGEKLFF
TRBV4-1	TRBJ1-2	CASSRSGNDGYTF
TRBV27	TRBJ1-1	CASSRDTRVPDAFF
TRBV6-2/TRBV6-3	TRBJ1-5	CASSYAQYSNQPQHF
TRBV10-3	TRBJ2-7	CAISVGTETEQYF
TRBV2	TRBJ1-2	CASSELLHGYTF
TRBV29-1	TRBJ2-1	CSVQTSGYNEQFF
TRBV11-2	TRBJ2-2	CASSLISSGGLVGELFF
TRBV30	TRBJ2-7	CAIATGGNYEQYF
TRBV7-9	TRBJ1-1	CANSPWNTEAFF